Included here is one TCR beta chain sequence, with context. Its antigen is currently unknown. This sample was taken from a study of post-analysis software for immune sequencing data. Findings of the study overall: Controls showed significantly higher normalized Chao1 diversity than did multiple sclerosis patients.

Unique molecular identifiers were present in the TCR beta cDNA libraries. TCRdb passed the PCR reads through MiXCR, listing each CDR3 protein once. The sample includes hundreds of thousands of distinct CDR3 sequences, 25% to 30% of them seen just once. This receptor was taken from a girl aged 5 to 17 with multiple sclerosis. The sample consisted of blood.

This CDR3 is CASSFSPVGTEAFF. CDR3 DNA: TGTGCCAGCAGCTTCAGCCCCGTGGGCACTGAAGCTTTCTTT. V and J are TRBV7-9 and TRBJ1-1; D not certain. V lost 3 bases, J lost 4 bases, and 12 bases lay in between. The CDR3 spans 14 residues. Germline CDR1 and CDR2: SEHNR and FQNEAQ (reference sequence).